The clone carrying this TCR beta chain has a single count. Authors' data handling: Amplified reference gene primers provided the basis for estimating nucleated cell counts. Assay: immunoSEQ multiplex PCR; the TCRdb copy retains only in-frame clones and omits some. That table is the source of V, J and clone size, and D and trimming were worked out from the DNA. The sample has 250,000 to 350,000 clones, roughly 90% seen once; the top ten hold approximately 0.85%. This record belongs to a study of blood T cell repertoires in COVID-19. Whole-study context: Samples came from the United States, Italy and Spain, spanning acute and convalescent COVID-19. Sample material is recorded as cDNA or gDNA derived from T cells, B-cell-depleted T cells, or PBMCs.

This CDR3 region has 14 residues. Germline trimming cut 9 bases from V and 3 bases from J; bases unmatched to any gene: 10. Germline assignment: CDR1 SGHRS and CDR2 YFSETQ. The source of this sequence is a woman in her 40s who had recovered from COVID-19. The sequenced sample was peripheral blood. The chain uses TRBV5-1 and TRBJ1-1; 8 bases are a match to TRBD1. In DNA, the CDR3 is TGCGCCACCCGAGAAGGACAGGGAGACACTGAAGCTTTCTTT. Its translation is CATREGQGDTEAFF.